This TCR beta chain was observed in a study of blood T cells in healthy people across ages. Regarding this clonotype: The antigen remains unidentified.

General observations from the study: Older age coincided with a roughly linear decline in TCR beta diversity per million T cells.

Each sample had at least 6 million PBMCs isolated. V was shortened by 9 bases and J by 5 bases, with 11 bases between the two germline ends. This CDR3 region has 12 residues. Germline V gene sequence: CDR1 MNHEY, CDR2 SVGAGI. PCR was performed a second time for roughly 7 to 12 cycles using a sample-barcoded 5' primer and a J-beta primer mix. A 12-random-nucleotide template-switch adaptor tagged each cDNA molecule. From the 5' RACE reads, TCRdb called clonotypes with MiXCR, one entry per CDR3 protein. This table holds about 1,600,000 distinct CDR3 sequences, about 40% found once. Material: blood. The source is a woman younger than 35 in good health. The chain combines TRBV6-5 with TRBJ2-1; tentative D call: TRBD1 (5 bases). The CDR3 protein is CASLQADNEQFF. CDR3 in DNA: TGTGCCAGTCTACAGGCGGACAATGAGCAGTTCTTC.